This TCR beta chain was identified during a study of a mutant IDH1 vaccine in newly diagnosed glioma. Study overall: Eight vaccinations were given in weeks 1, 3, 5, 7, 11, 15, 19 and 23. Study results and caveats: Pseudoprogression looked unconnected to shifts in top peripheral T cell clonotypes.

The germline V gene has CDR1 SGDLS and CDR2 YYNGEE. The CDR3 sequence is 12 residues long. V lost 0 bases and J 16 bases, leaving 14 bases between the germline ends. Some clones are missing from TCRdb's copy, which holds only in-frame ones; the method was immunoSEQ multiplex PCR. The sample holds roughly 120,000 clones; 80% are singletons and the top ten take under 5.5%. Points on this clone: Its antigen remains unidentified.

Time point defined: week 11, during vaccination. The vaccine gave 300 ug of a 20-mer mutant IDH1 peptide subcutaneously per dose. The gene calls are TRBV9 and TRBJ1-3; D is ambiguous. The specimen comprised PBMCs, sampled from a glioma patient whose treatment included an IDH1 peptide vaccine. The source of this sequence is a man aged 40-49 years with glioma. The CDR3 DNA follows: TGTGCCAGCAGCGTAGACGGAGACACTCCGTATTTT. Its translation: CASSVDGDTPYF.